A selection of T cell receptor beta chains follows, all from one sample in a study of response to subunit inactivated influenza vaccine. TCRdb itself ran the RT-PCR reads through MiXCR, one entry per CDR3 protein. The sample includes 450,000 to 700,000 distinct CDR3 sequences, less than 15% of them seen just once. Sequencing used PBMCs from blood, obtained about 11 days after vaccination. The receptor source for this set is a man between 45 and 60 years old who received an inactivated influenza vaccine. Each CDR3 is given without its conserved first and last residue. Fields, in order: J gene, V gene, CDR3 protein.

j_gene: TRBJ2-5; v_gene: TRBV7-2; CDR3aa: ASSLAPTALQETQY
j_gene: TRBJ1-2; v_gene: TRBV27; CDR3aa: ASSLVQGAGYT
j_gene: TRBJ1-2; v_gene: TRBV18; CDR3aa: ASSPPGTVYGYT
j_gene: TRBJ1-2; v_gene: TRBV13; CDR3aa: ASSLRDRDYGYT
j_gene: TRBJ2-5; v_gene: TRBV4-3; CDR3aa: ASSQGSSFQTQY
j_gene: TRBJ2-4; v_gene: TRBV3-1; CDR3aa: ASSPGRNIQY
j_gene: TRBJ2-7; v_gene: TRBV7-9; CDR3aa: ASGLAGGSYEQY
j_gene: TRBJ1-1; v_gene: TRBV27; CDR3aa: ASSLAGDTEAF
j_gene: TRBJ1-6; v_gene: TRBV4-2; CDR3aa: ASSQETGRLNSPLH
j_gene: TRBJ2-4; v_gene: TRBV5-1; CDR3aa: ASSWGPGPKNIQY
j_gene: TRBJ2-2; v_gene: TRBV3-1; CDR3aa: ASSLSSGVGTGELF
j_gene: TRBJ1-2; v_gene: TRBV20-1; CDR3aa: SARDGGAVSYGYT
j_gene: TRBJ1-5; v_gene: TRBV12-3/TRBV12-4; CDR3aa: ASSFGTLSNQPQH
j_gene: TRBJ2-7; v_gene: TRBV5-1; CDR3aa: ASSPRVGTYEQY
j_gene: TRBJ2-1; v_gene: TRBV7-9; CDR3aa: ASSFRELGYNEQF
j_gene: TRBJ1-6; v_gene: TRBV7-2; CDR3aa: ASSKRTGDYNSPLH
j_gene: TRBJ1-1; v_gene: TRBV5-1; CDR3aa: ASSFTGGRDTEAF
j_gene: TRBJ2-5; v_gene: TRBV24-1; CDR3aa: ATSDPRTGGETQY
j_gene: TRBJ1-1; v_gene: TRBV20-1; CDR3aa: SATGLTEAF
j_gene: TRBJ1-5; v_gene: TRBV13; CDR3aa: ASSLGWGQPQH
j_gene: TRBJ2-3; v_gene: TRBV7-2; CDR3aa: ASSSLTFSDMQY
j_gene: TRBJ2-3; v_gene: TRBV13; CDR3aa: ASSRMRQDSSTDTQY
j_gene: TRBJ1-1; v_gene: TRBV28; CDR3aa: ASSWGTRRSIEAF
j_gene: TRBJ2-5; v_gene: TRBV11-2; CDR3aa: ASSFGLRLSETQY
j_gene: TRBJ1-1; v_gene: TRBV3-1; CDR3aa: ASSLGQGLTEAF
j_gene: TRBJ2-1; v_gene: TRBV21-1; CDR3aa: ASSKERPGVLGLASYNEQF
j_gene: TRBJ2-3; v_gene: TRBV29-1; CDR3aa: SVEDYTLLSADTQY
j_gene: TRBJ2-7; v_gene: TRBV28; CDR3aa: ASSFSGSSYEQY
j_gene: TRBJ2-7; v_gene: TRBV13; CDR3aa: ASSSGTSGPRGLEQY
j_gene: TRBJ2-4; v_gene: TRBV7-2; CDR3aa: ASSFGQSIAKNIQY
j_gene: TRBJ2-1; v_gene: TRBV5-1; CDR3aa: ASSPYGSSSYNEQF
j_gene: TRBJ1-5; v_gene: TRBV29-1; CDR3aa: SVGLTDQPQH
j_gene: TRBJ2-1; v_gene: TRBV20-1; CDR3aa: SARVAGGPSSYNEQF
j_gene: TRBJ2-3; v_gene: TRBV10-2; CDR3aa: ASSDRSSTDTQY
j_gene: TRBJ2-6; v_gene: TRBV19; CDR3aa: ASSIAQTSGANVLT
j_gene: TRBJ2-2; v_gene: TRBV10-3; CDR3aa: ASRAAGNTGELF
j_gene: TRBJ1-1; v_gene: TRBV7-2; CDR3aa: ASSLSGLGEAF